This T cell receptor (beta chain) is drawn from a study of regulatory T cells in long-lasting Graves disease. As to time point: newly diagnosed GD, antithyroid drugs for less than 3 months. The TCR library was prepared using RNA isolated from PBMCs. iRepertoire HTBI primers and Arm-PCR of CDR3 regions built TCR beta libraries. Using its own MiXCR run on the multiplex PCR reads, TCRdb lists one record per CDR3 protein. The table records around 230,000 distinct CDR3 sequences, about 18% of them present only once. This clonotype was counted a few times. CDR1 and CDR2 from the germline V gene are LNHDA and SQIVND (reference sequence). V lost 8 bases, J lost 6 bases, and 5 bases stayed unmatched. This CDR3 spans 12 amino acids.

The sequencing used peripheral blood mononuclear cells (PBMCs), collected at new diagnosis, from a patient treated with antithyroid drugs. The receptor was isolated from a female donor with Graves disease. The chain uses TRBV19 and TRBJ1-2, with 8 bases fitting TRBD1. The CDR3 loop reads CASSDRDHGYTF. CDR3 nucleotide sequence: TGTGCCAGTTCGGACAGGGACCATGGCTACACCTTC.